This T cell receptor beta chain was documented in a study of blood T cell repertoires in COVID-19 (dated by TCRdb to about 2020). At the level of the whole study: Samples from collaborators originated in the United States, Italy and Spain and spanned both the acute and convalescent phases of COVID-19. The material from the prospective study consisted of cDNA or gDNA derived from T cells, B-cell-depleted T cells, or PBMCs. Where available, HLA class I and class II types were taken from metadata supplied by the sample provider and were not determined by assay-based typing. The dataset comprised deeply sampled blood TCRbeta repertoires from subjects exposed to, actively infected with, or recovered from COVID-19. Samples were obtained from the ongoing ImmuneRACE study (first 160 participants) and from over 1,000 subjects provided by 6 global collaborators. A de-identified subject ID, COVID-19 status, age in years and sex were almost always included in the sample metadata. The repertoires were released in a freely available public database intended as a resource for research on the immune response to SARS-CoV-2. General conclusions and limits of the study: Clinical and demographic metadata were provided uncurated, with the amount varying by source and participant.

The immunoSEQ Assay, a bias-controlled multiplex PCR, was used to amplify TCRbeta CDR3 regions from genomic DNA. Per the authors' processing: The number of nucleated cells in each sample was estimated by amplification of reference gene primers within the assay. Sequence reads were collapsed and filtered to measure the absolute abundance of every unique TCRbeta CDR3 rearrangement. For each sample, productive Simpson clonality was calculated as the square root of Simpson's diversity index across productive rearrangements. Sourced from immuneACCESS, this table was stored by TCRdb with only in-frame sequences that have V and J called. A share of the clones is absent; for the studies checked, an unresolved V gene accounts for under half, and the remainder has no known explanation. That table furnishes V, J and clone size, whereas the DNA furnished D and trimming. Across this sample there are about 83,000 clones, with about 82% seen only once. Of the sample, approximately 8.1% is held by the ten largest clones.

The collaborating institutions used their own protocols to collect whole blood in K2EDTA tubes. Collaborator samples were shipped for TCRbeta analysis as frozen whole blood, isolated PBMCs, or DNA extracted from either sample type. Comment on this clone: Its antigen specificity is not known. No base quality information exists; no much larger clone differs at one position.

The germline V gene (reference sequence) supplies CDR1 WNHNN and CDR2 SYGVQD. V loses 7 bases of germline sequence and J loses 0 bases, and the interval between the two ends is 3 bases. The cysteine opens and the phenylalanine closes a CDR3 of 11 amino acids. The entry retains the CDR3 DNA only, 33 bases that are in frame from base 1. Rearrangement joined TRBV10-1 to TRBJ1-1; too little of a D gene remains to name it. This clonotype was obtained from a man in his fifties or sixties with active COVID-19. The sample taken for sequencing was peripheral blood. The encoded CDR3 is CASTMNTEAFF. The nucleotide sequence reads as follows: TGCGCCAGCACTATGAACACTGAAGCTTTCTTT.